Below, one T cell receptor (beta chain) is given with its context. The length of the CDR3 is 14 residues. The germline gives CDR1 LGHNA, CDR2 YSLEER. V lost 0 bases, J lost 6 bases, and 9 bases lay in between. This entry comes from a study of control samples from healthy donors and cancer patients. Method: immunoSEQ multiplex PCR; TCRdb's copy keeps in-frame clones and lacks some. The table has 150,000 or so clones, approximately 93% seen once. This receptor was taken from a man between 40 and 49 years old in good health. Sequenced material: blood. The V call is TRBV4-3, the J call TRBJ2-1; the D is unclear. CDR3: CASSQEKGPNEQFF. In DNA form, the CDR3 reads TGCGCCAGCAGCCAAGAAAAAGGACCCAATGAGCAGTTCTTC.